Listed here are 9 T cell receptor beta chains from one sample, sequenced in a study of blood T cell repertoires in COVID-19. The repertoire was sequenced with immunoSEQ multiplex PCR; TCRdb's copy has only in-frame clones and lacks some. The sample holds fewer than 200,000 clones; 75% to 90% are singletons and the top ten take 6.5% to 9%. Sequenced input: peripheral blood. These TCRs come from a woman aged 55-69 years with acute or convalescent COVID-19.

The gene calls are TRBV28 and TRBJ1-4, with TRBD1 matching over 11 bases. The CDR3 totals 16 residues. From germline, CDR1 is MDHEN and CDR2 SYDVKM. The ends lost 5 bases at V and 8 bases at J; junction bases unmatched: 10. This CDR3 reads CASSRLGTGGDEKLFF. The CDR3 nucleotides read TGTGCCAGCAGTCGTTTGGGGACAGGGGGAGACGAAAAACTGTTTTTT.

The chain has TRBV5-4 and TRBJ1-4; no clear D. There are 14 residues in the CDR3. Germline V gene sequence: CDR1 SGHNT, CDR2 YYREEE (reference sequence). V shed 4 bases and J shed 3 bases, with 10 bases lying between them. As DNA, the CDR3 is TGTGCCAGCAGCCTCGAGGCGGCTAATGAAAAACTGTTTTTT. This sequence encodes CASSLEAANEKLFF.

The rearrangement links TRBV6-2 or TRBV6-3 to TRBJ1-4, with D unclear. The length of the CDR3 is 14 residues. Germline V gene sequence: CDR1 MNHEY, CDR2 SVGEGT. The germline V and J ends were trimmed by 5 bases and 8 bases, with 15 bases remaining between them. The chain's CDR3 is CASSPPGLGEKLFF. CDR3 DNA sequence: TGTGCCAGCAGTCCCCCCGGCTTGGGCGAAAAACTGTTTTTT.

This chain connects TRBV21-1 to TRBJ1-1. TRBV21-1 represents a pseudogene. The CDR3 totals 14 residues. The CDR3 sequence is CASWEARRNTEAFF. In DNA, the CDR3 is TGTGCCAGCTGGGAGGCACGGAGGAACACTGAAGCTTTCTTT.

The genes are TRBV6-5 and TRBJ1-6, with a tentative D call TRBD1 (5 bases). Trimming took off 1 base at V and 10 bases at J, with 14 bases between the two ends. Germline CDR1 reads MNHEY; CDR2 reads SVGAGI. The CDR3 has 15 residues. Here the CDR3 reads CASSYFRQPGSPLHF. CDR3 nucleotide sequence: TGTGCCAGCAGTTACTTCCGACAGCCAGGGTCACCCCTCCACTTT.

The chain carries TRBV5-4 and TRBJ2-1, with 12 positions matching TRBD2. This CDR3 is 18 amino acids long. The V gene's germline CDR1 is SGHNT and CDR2 YYREEE (reference sequence). Unmatched junction bases numbered 8, after V lost 0 bases and J lost 4 bases. CDR3 coding DNA: TGTGCCAGCAGCTTGGAGGGGGGGCTAGCGGGAGGGTACAATGAGCAGTTCTTC. Its protein product is CASSLEGGLAGGYNEQFF.

The rearrangement joins TRBV2 to TRBJ2-1; TRBD2 aligns across 13 bases. CDR1 SNHLY and CDR2 FYNNEI come from the germline V gene. This CDR3 is 15 amino acids long. V shed 5 bases, J shed 8 bases, and the junction held 6 bases outside the gene matches. The CDR3 reads CASSRTSGSKDEQFF. CDR3 sequence (DNA): TGTGCCAGCAGTCGGACTAGCGGGAGTAAGGATGAGCAGTTCTTC.

V is TRBV7-3 and J is TRBJ1-4; D might be TRBD1 (5 bases). There are 15 residues in the CDR3. Trimming left V 4 bases short and J 2 bases short, with 11 bases between. Germline V CDR1 and CDR2: SGHTA, FQGTGA. CDR3 coding DNA: TGTGCCAGCAGCTGCAGGGAGGCGACTAATGAAAAACTGTTTTTT. Protein product: CASSCREATNEKLFF.

This sequence joins TRBV6-6 and TRBJ2-5, with 9 bases lining up with TRBD1. CDR1 and CDR2 from the germline V gene are MNHNY and SVGAGI (reference sequence). The CDR3 has 15 amino acids. The V and J ends lost 5 bases and 4 bases, in that order; junction bases with no gene match: 8. Written as DNA, the CDR3 is TGTGCCAGCAGTGCAGATACAGGGGGCGGAGAGACCCAGTACTTC. Protein product: CASSADTGGGETQYF.